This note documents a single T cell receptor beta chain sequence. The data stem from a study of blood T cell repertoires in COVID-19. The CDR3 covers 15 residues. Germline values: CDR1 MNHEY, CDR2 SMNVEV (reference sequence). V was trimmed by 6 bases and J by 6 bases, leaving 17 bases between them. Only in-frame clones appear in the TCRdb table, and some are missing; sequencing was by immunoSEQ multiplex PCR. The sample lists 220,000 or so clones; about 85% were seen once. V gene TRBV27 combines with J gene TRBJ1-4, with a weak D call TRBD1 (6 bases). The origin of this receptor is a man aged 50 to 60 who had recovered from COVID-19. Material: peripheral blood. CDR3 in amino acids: CASRLHTGFDEKLFF. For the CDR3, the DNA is TGTGCCAGCAGACTCCATACAGGGTTTGATGAAAAACTGTTTTTT.